The T cell receptor beta chain under discussion was sequenced for a study of shared clonotypes between healthy human individuals. V trimming: 7 bases; J trimming: 6 bases; junction bases outside the gene matches: 5. This CDR3 has 14 residues. Germline V gives CDR1 MDHEN, CDR2 SYDVKM. Every donor was a Caucasian adult from Nashville, Tennessee. Clones were read by immunoSEQ multiplex PCR, and TCRdb kept only the in-frame ones, dropping some. The sample includes fewer than 2.5 million clones, 90% to 95% of them seen just once. The sequenced sample was naive CD4+ T cells from PBMCs. This sample's subset: CD45RA+ positively selected. The receptor's source is a man aged 18 to 30 in good health. Some clones in this sample may be carry-over from other donors' samples. The genes are TRBV28 and TRBJ2-4; 11 bases align to TRBD2. CDR3 DNA sequence: TGTGCCAGCATAGCGGGAGGGCCTGGAAACATTCAGTACTTC. This encodes CASIAGGPGNIQYF.